The rows below give T cell receptor beta chains drawn from one sample of a study of T cell changes during pregnancy in multiple sclerosis. Data came from immunoSEQ multiplex PCR; TCRdb stores just in-frame clones and leaves some out. There are 79,000 or so clones in the sample; just over 90% occur only once, and roughly 0.22% lies in the top ten. The input for sequencing was CD4+ T cells from peripheral blood mononuclear cells, taken before pregnancy. The receptors were gathered from a female donor with multiple sclerosis, enrolled in a pregnancy study. The CDR3 runs from the conserved cysteine through the conserved F or W. The D gene is left open where the match is weak. Size tells how often a clone was seen (once, few, many) or the class of an expanded clone, and some rows leave it out.

abundance: NA; j_gene: TRBJ2-7; d_gene: TRBD1; v_gene: TRBV19; CDR3nt: TGTGCCAGTAGTGCCTTAGGGGCAGGGGGTAGCTACGAGCAGTACTTC; CDR3aa: CASSALGAGGSYEQYF
abundance: NA; j_gene: TRBJ2-5; d_gene: NA; v_gene: TRBV14; CDR3nt: TGTGCCAGCAGCCAAGTGGCGGGCTACCAGAGAGAGACCCAGTACTTC; CDR3aa: CASSQVAGYQRETQYF
abundance: NA; j_gene: TRBJ1-4; d_gene: NA; v_gene: TRBV2; CDR3nt: TGTGCCAGCAGTGAATTGGGGGGGCTTAATGAAAAACTGTTTTTT; CDR3aa: CASSELGGLNEKLFF
abundance: NA; j_gene: TRBJ2-2; d_gene: TRBD1; v_gene: TRBV5-5; CDR3nt: TGTGCCAGCAGCTTGCGGGACAGGACCGGGAACACCGGGGAGCTGTTTTTT; CDR3aa: CASSLRDRTGNTGELFF
abundance: NA; j_gene: TRBJ2-1; d_gene: TRBD1; v_gene: TRBV18; CDR3nt: TGTGCCAGCTCACCAAGGACAGGGAACTACAATGAGCAGTTCTTC; CDR3aa: CASSPRTGNYNEQFF
abundance: NA; j_gene: TRBJ2-5; d_gene: TRBD1; v_gene: TRBV27; CDR3nt: TGTGCCAGCAGTCCCATAGGGGGACAGGGAACGCTGGGGACCCAGTACTTC; CDR3aa: CASSPIGGQGTLGTQYF
abundance: NA; j_gene: TRBJ2-2; d_gene: TRBD1; v_gene: TRBV19; CDR3nt: TGTGCCAGTACCTTGGACAGGGCCACCGGGGAGCTGTTTTTT; CDR3aa: CASTLDRATGELFF
abundance: NA; j_gene: TRBJ2-7; d_gene: NA; v_gene: TRBV10-2; CDR3nt: TGCGCCAGCAGTGCTGCCTACGAGCAGTACTTC; CDR3aa: CASSAAYEQYF
abundance: NA; j_gene: TRBJ1-1; d_gene: NA; v_gene: TRBV19; CDR3nt: TGTGCCAGTAGCCTTAACAGGGAGCGGCGCACTGAAGCTTTCTTT; CDR3aa: CASSLNRERRTEAFF
abundance: NA; j_gene: TRBJ2-7; d_gene: TRBD2; v_gene: TRBV4-1; CDR3nt: TGCGCCAGCAGCCAAGTTGGGACTAGCCTCCACGAGCAGTACTTC; CDR3aa: CASSQVGTSLHEQYF
abundance: NA; j_gene: TRBJ2-1; d_gene: TRBD2; v_gene: TRBV11-3; CDR3nt: TGTGCCAGCAGCACCATGGGGACTAGAAACAATGAGCAGTTCTTC; CDR3aa: CASSTMGTRNNEQFF
abundance: NA; j_gene: TRBJ1-5; d_gene: NA; v_gene: TRBV10-2; CDR3nt: TGCGCCAGCAGCTCTAGCGGGGCGTATCAGCCCCAGCATTTT; CDR3aa: CASSSSGAYQPQHF
abundance: NA; j_gene: TRBJ2-1; d_gene: NA; v_gene: TRBV28; CDR3nt: TGTGCCAGCAGTTTAGGGGCCCTCAATGAGCAGTTCTTC; CDR3aa: CASSLGALNEQFF
abundance: once; j_gene: TRBJ2-5; d_gene: TRBD1; v_gene: TRBV6-5; CDR3nt: TGTGCCAGCAGTTCGACAGGGCAGGGTGTAGAGACCCAGTACTTC; CDR3aa: CASSSTGQGVETQYF
abundance: NA; j_gene: TRBJ1-3; d_gene: TRBD1; v_gene: TRBV5-1; CDR3nt: TGCGCCAGCAGCTCTGAGGGGGCGCGAGGAAACACCATATATTTT; CDR3aa: CASSSEGARGNTIYF
abundance: NA; j_gene: TRBJ1-4; d_gene: TRBD1; v_gene: TRBV29-1; CDR3nt: TGCAGCGCGGGACAGGACGATAATGAAAAACTGTTTTTT; CDR3aa: CSAGQDDNEKLFF
abundance: NA; j_gene: TRBJ1-5; d_gene: NA; v_gene: TRBV28; CDR3nt: TGTGCCAGCTCCAGTCAGCCCCAGCATTTT; CDR3aa: CASSSQPQHF
abundance: few; j_gene: TRBJ1-6; d_gene: NA; v_gene: TRBV2; CDR3nt: TGTGCCAGCAGTGAGTCCAGGGCCAATTCACCCCTCCACTTT; CDR3aa: CASSESRANSPLHF
abundance: NA; j_gene: TRBJ1-5; d_gene: NA; v_gene: TRBV19; CDR3nt: TGTGCCAGTAGGGGGGGAGAACTTCAGCATTTT; CDR3aa: CASRGGELQHF
abundance: once; j_gene: TRBJ2-5; d_gene: TRBD2; v_gene: TRBV7-2; CDR3nt: TGTGCCAGCAGGCCTAGCGGTCTAGAGACCCAGTACTTC; CDR3aa: CASRPSGLETQYF
abundance: NA; j_gene: TRBJ1-4; d_gene: NA; v_gene: TRBV6-5; CDR3nt: TGTGCCAGCAGTTTTACGGGGGGGGCGACTAATGAAAAACTGTTTTTT; CDR3aa: CASSFTGGATNEKLFF
abundance: NA; j_gene: TRBJ1-3; d_gene: NA; v_gene: TRBV15; CDR3nt: TGTGCCACCAGCAGAGATCATGGAAACACCATATATTTT; CDR3aa: CATSRDHGNTIYF
abundance: NA; j_gene: TRBJ1-2; d_gene: TRBD1; v_gene: TRBV2; CDR3nt: TGTGCCAGCACTAGACAGGGGCCAAACTATGGCTACACCTTC; CDR3aa: CASTRQGPNYGYTF
abundance: NA; j_gene: TRBJ2-7; d_gene: NA; v_gene: TRBV6-1; CDR3nt: TGTGCCAGCAGTGTGGAGGGCTACGAGCAGTACTTC; CDR3aa: CASSVEGYEQYF
abundance: few; j_gene: TRBJ2-1; d_gene: TRBD2; v_gene: TRBV5-1; CDR3nt: TGCGCCAGCAGCTTGGACGGCGGGAGGGCCGGGGGGGGTGAGCAGTTCTTC; CDR3aa: CASSLDGGRAGGGEQFF
abundance: NA; j_gene: TRBJ2-7; d_gene: NA; v_gene: TRBV13; CDR3nt: TGTGCCAGCAGCTTAGGACAGGTAAACTACGAGCAGTACTTC; CDR3aa: CASSLGQVNYEQYF
abundance: NA; j_gene: TRBJ1-1; d_gene: TRBD1; v_gene: TRBV6-1; CDR3nt: TGTGCCAGCAGCGCGGTTTGGACAGGGAGGACTGAAGCTTTCTTT; CDR3aa: CASSAVWTGRTEAFF
abundance: once; j_gene: TRBJ1-1; d_gene: TRBD1; v_gene: TRBV6-5; CDR3nt: TGTGCCAGCCTGGGACAGGGGAGGGATGAAGCTTTCTTT; CDR3aa: CASLGQGRDEAFF
abundance: once; j_gene: TRBJ2-1; d_gene: TRBD2; v_gene: TRBV19; CDR3nt: TGTGCCAGTAGTATCTTAGCGGGAGCGGGGGAGCAGTTCTTC; CDR3aa: CASSILAGAGEQFF
abundance: NA; j_gene: TRBJ1-1; d_gene: NA; v_gene: TRBV5-4; CDR3nt: TGTGCCAGCAGCTCCACTGACTCACCCACCGAAGCTTTCTTT; CDR3aa: CASSSTDSPTEAFF
abundance: NA; j_gene: TRBJ1-2; d_gene: NA; v_gene: TRBV6-6; CDR3nt: TGTGCCAGCAGAACCCCCGGGTATGGCTACACCTTC; CDR3aa: CASRTPGYGYTF
abundance: NA; j_gene: TRBJ1-6; d_gene: TRBD1; v_gene: TRBV4-2; CDR3nt: TGTGCCAGCAGCCAAGAGGCCCTGGGACAGGTCCACTTT; CDR3aa: CASSQEALGQVHF
abundance: NA; j_gene: TRBJ1-1; d_gene: TRBD1; v_gene: TRBV18; CDR3nt: TGTGCCAGCTCACCAATGACAGGGGGCGGTGGGACTGAAGCTTTCTTT; CDR3aa: CASSPMTGGGGTEAFF
abundance: once; j_gene: TRBJ2-1; d_gene: TRBD2; v_gene: TRBV2; CDR3nt: TGTGCCACTAGCGGGGGGGTTGTCCATGAGCAGTTCTTC; CDR3aa: CATSGGVVHEQFF
abundance: NA; j_gene: TRBJ2-3; d_gene: TRBD2; v_gene: TRBV14; CDR3nt: TGTGCCAGCAGCCGGACGACTAGCAGAACAGATACGCAGTATTTT; CDR3aa: CASSRTTSRTDTQYF
abundance: NA; j_gene: TRBJ2-1; d_gene: TRBD2; v_gene: TRBV11-2; CDR3nt: TGTGCCAGCAGCTTAGTGGAGGGCGGGAGGGCCGCCTACAATGAGCAGTTCTTC; CDR3aa: CASSLVEGGRAAYNEQFF
abundance: NA; j_gene: TRBJ2-7; d_gene: NA; v_gene: TRBV9; CDR3nt: TGTGCCAGCAGCGCAACCCCCGGGACTGTCCTGAGCGAGCAGTACTTC; CDR3aa: CASSATPGTVLSEQYF
abundance: NA; j_gene: TRBJ2-5; d_gene: TRBD2; v_gene: TRBV15; CDR3nt: TGTGCCACCAGCAGAGATCAGCGACTAGCGGGGGGCCCCCAAGAGACCCAGTACTTC; CDR3aa: CATSRDQRLAGGPQETQYF
abundance: NA; j_gene: TRBJ2-7; d_gene: NA; v_gene: TRBV18; CDR3nt: TGTGCCAGCTCACCAGGAAACGGGGGACTTCTATTC; CDR3aa: CASSPGNGGLLF
abundance: NA; j_gene: TRBJ2-2; d_gene: TRBD2; v_gene: TRBV28; CDR3nt: TGTGCCAGCAGGTCTATAGCGGGAGGGCCCGACACCGGGGAGCTGTTTTTT; CDR3aa: CASRSIAGGPDTGELFF
abundance: NA; j_gene: TRBJ2-7; d_gene: NA; v_gene: TRBV2; CDR3nt: TGTGCCAGCATTCGGAACAGCTCCTACGAGCAGTACTTC; CDR3aa: CASIRNSSYEQYF
abundance: NA; j_gene: TRBJ2-3; d_gene: TRBD1; v_gene: TRBV5-1; CDR3nt: TGCGCCAGCAGCGTATCAGGGGGAACTACAGATACGCAGTATTTT; CDR3aa: CASSVSGGTTDTQYF
abundance: NA; j_gene: TRBJ1-4; d_gene: NA; v_gene: TRBV30; CDR3nt: TGTGCCTGGGAGACAGGTAGCGAAAAACTGTTTTTT; CDR3aa: CAWETGSEKLFF
abundance: NA; j_gene: TRBJ2-6; d_gene: NA; v_gene: TRBV19; CDR3nt: TGTGCCAGTAGTAGAACAGCAGGGGCTGGGGCCAACGTCCTGACTTTC; CDR3aa: CASSRTAGAGANVLTF
abundance: once; j_gene: TRBJ2-7; d_gene: NA; v_gene: TRBV28; CDR3nt: TGTGCCAGCTCAGGGTTTCGCGCACCCTACGAGCAGTACTTC; CDR3aa: CASSGFRAPYEQYF
abundance: NA; j_gene: TRBJ2-2; d_gene: TRBD2; v_gene: TRBV30; CDR3nt: TGTGCCTGGAGTTTGACTAGCGGGGGGGCTGGCGGGGAGCTGTTTTTT; CDR3aa: CAWSLTSGGAGGELFF
abundance: NA; j_gene: TRBJ2-5; d_gene: TRBD1; v_gene: TRBV7-8; CDR3nt: TGTGCCAGCAGCTGGGGACAGGGGACGGAGACCCAGTACTTC; CDR3aa: CASSWGQGTETQYF
abundance: NA; j_gene: TRBJ1-2; d_gene: NA; v_gene: TRBV11-2; CDR3nt: TGTGCCAGCAGCTTGGTGGACAGCAACTATGGCTACACCTTC; CDR3aa: CASSLVDSNYGYTF
abundance: NA; j_gene: TRBJ2-7; d_gene: NA; v_gene: TRBV6-6; CDR3nt: TGTGCCAGCAGTTACTCGAACAGTGATACCGAGCAGTACTTC; CDR3aa: CASSYSNSDTEQYF
abundance: NA; j_gene: TRBJ1-2; d_gene: TRBD1; v_gene: TRBV30; CDR3nt: TGTGCCTTAGATCAGGGGGTCTCTAACTATGGCTACACCTTC; CDR3aa: CALDQGVSNYGYTF
abundance: NA; j_gene: TRBJ2-7; d_gene: NA; v_gene: TRBV11-2; CDR3nt: TGTGCCAGCAGCTTATTCGGGGGGCCCAACTACGAGCAGTACTTC; CDR3aa: CASSLFGGPNYEQYF
abundance: NA; j_gene: TRBJ1-2; d_gene: TRBD1; v_gene: TRBV27; CDR3nt: TGTGCCAGCAGTTTCACAGGGGGCGGAGATGGCTACACCTTC; CDR3aa: CASSFTGGGDGYTF
abundance: NA; j_gene: TRBJ2-3; d_gene: TRBD2; v_gene: TRBV9; CDR3nt: TGTGCCAGCAGCCTGACTAGCCCACAAGATACGCAGTATTTT; CDR3aa: CASSLTSPQDTQYF